This T cell receptor (beta chain) was identified during a study of control samples from healthy donors and cancer patients. Profiled with immunoSEQ multiplex PCR; TCRdb holds only in-frame clones, not every one. The top ten clones hold roughly 2% of a sample with about 180,000 clones, 91% of them seen once. The specimen sequenced was blood. The sequence was collected from a woman between 35 and 50 years old in good health.

The CDR3 is CASSRVGQQVTEAFF. CDR3 nucleotides: TGTGCCAGCTCACGAGTAGGGCAGCAGGTCACTGAAGCTTTCTTT. The V gene is TRBV18, the J gene TRBJ1-1; D unresolved. The CDR3 has 15 amino acids. The germline V gene has CDR1 KGHSH and CDR2 LQKENI. V was pared by 4 bases and J by 4 bases, with 16 bases between.